This T cell receptor (beta chain) was sequenced in a study of T cell responses to AZD1222 COVID-19 vaccine. Comments on this clone: Its antigen is not known.

Here immunoSEQ multiplex PCR was the method, and the copy in TCRdb shows in-frame clones only, minus some. The data hold about 140,000 clones, with 91% observed a single time. Study-wide findings and caveats: Increased Spike-specific TCR breadth and depth were observed after two AZD1222 doses. Repertoires were sampled only after the peak T cell response.

Germline assignment: CDR1 SGHDT and CDR2 YYEEEE. V lost 3 bases and J lost 0, with 10 bases in between. The CDR3 totals 15 residues. The specimen comprised peripheral blood, sampled on day 0 of AZD1222 vaccination. This sequence originates from an adult in good health. This chain links TRBV5-6 with TRBJ1-5, with D hard to call. Written as DNA, the CDR3 is TGTGCCAGCAGCTCGAAACCCTATAGCAATCAGCCCCAGCATTTT. Encoded protein: CASSSKPYSNQPQHF.